This T cell receptor beta chain originates from a study of technical replicates of blood from a few donors. Measured with immunoSEQ multiplex PCR; TCRdb has only the in-frame clones, and not every one. Among approximately 76,000 clones listed, 65% to 90% were seen once. CDR1 is LGHNA, CDR2 YSLEER, per germline. With 1 base clipped from V and 5 bases from J, the junction kept 17 bases outside the gene matches. This CDR3 has 19 amino acids. The sequence came from a human donor in good health. Some clones in this sample may be carry-over from other donors' samples. The chain couples TRBV4-3 to TRBJ2-3, with 8 bases lining up with TRBD2. The material sequenced was PBMCs. The CDR3 loop reads CASSQGGALTGGMRDTQYF. Here the CDR3 DNA reads TGCGCCAGCAGCCAAGGAGGAGCCCTTACGGGGGGGATGAGAGATACGCAGTATTTT.